This is a list of T cell receptor beta chains from one sample in a study of long-term antiretroviral therapy in people with HIV. Here immunoSEQ multiplex PCR was the method, and the copy in TCRdb shows in-frame clones only, minus some. The sample records about 23,000 clones, about 82% being singletons. The sequencing here drew on unsorted PBMCs, taken 1.6 years after starting antiretroviral therapy. Source of these receptors: a middle-aged man with HIV. Both conserved end residues are part of each CDR3. D genes are given only for firm matches. Expanded clones are given a class, and other clones once, few, many or no size at all.

clone size: NA
V gene: TRBV11-1
J gene: TRBJ2-7
D gene: TRBD1
CDR3 protein: CASSSPGQGAVYEQYF
CDR3 DNA: TGTGCCAGCAGTTCCCCGGGACAGGGGGCTGTATACGAGCAGTACTTC

clone size: once
V gene: TRBV5-1
J gene: TRBJ2-5
D gene: NA
CDR3 protein: CASSLAAQIQETQYF
CDR3 DNA: TGCGCCAGCAGCTTGGCCGCTCAAATCCAAGAGACCCAGTACTTC

clone size: once
V gene: TRBV18
J gene: TRBJ1-1
D gene: NA
CDR3 protein: CASSPSRDFRGRAFF
CDR3 DNA: TGTGCCAGCTCACCGTCCCGGGACTTTCGTGGACGTGCTTTCTTT

clone size: NA
V gene: TRBV2
J gene: TRBJ1-1
D gene: NA
CDR3 protein: CASPTRDGAFF
CDR3 DNA: TGTGCCAGCCCTACCAGGGACGGTGCTTTCTTT

clone size: NA
V gene: TRBV27
J gene: TRBJ1-1
D gene: NA
CDR3 protein: CASSLWAGTMNTEAFF
CDR3 DNA: TGTGCCAGCAGTTTATGGGCAGGAACAATGAACACTGAAGCTTTCTTT

clone size: NA
V gene: TRBV10-1
J gene: TRBJ2-7
D gene: NA
CDR3 protein: CASLFLAATGEQYF
CDR3 DNA: TGCGCCAGCCTTTTTCTAGCCGCCACCGGCGAGCAGTACTTC

clone size: NA
V gene: TRBV7-9
J gene: TRBJ1-1
D gene: NA
CDR3 protein: CASSLVSGAQAFF
CDR3 DNA: TGTGCCAGCAGCTTAGTTTCAGGGGCGCAAGCTTTCTTT

clone size: NA
V gene: TRBV6-5
J gene: TRBJ2-7
D gene: NA
CDR3 protein: CASSYGRDQYEQYF
CDR3 DNA: TGTGCCAGCAGTTATGGCAGGGACCAATACGAGCAGTACTTC

clone size: NA
V gene: TRBV5-5
J gene: TRBJ1-1
D gene: NA
CDR3 protein: CASSLVMNTEAFF
CDR3 DNA: TGTGCCAGCAGCTTGGTCATGAACACTGAAGCTTTCTTT

clone size: NA
V gene: TRBV18
J gene: TRBJ2-1
D gene: NA
CDR3 protein: CASSQGSDSFYGQFF
CDR3 DNA: TGTGCCAGCTCTCAAGGATCGGACAGTTTTTACGGGCAGTTCTTC

clone size: NA
V gene: TRBV4-2
J gene: TRBJ1-4
D gene: TRBD1
CDR3 protein: CASSQEGAGQGEKLFF
CDR3 DNA: TGTGCCAGCAGCCAAGAGGGGGCGGGACAGGGCGAAAAACTGTTTTTT

clone size: NA
V gene: TRBV7-9
J gene: TRBJ2-1
D gene: NA
CDR3 protein: CASSSNGGPYNEQFF
CDR3 DNA: TGTGCCAGCAGCTCCAACGGGGGACCCTACAATGAGCAGTTCTTC

clone size: NA
V gene: TRBV6-5
J gene: TRBJ1-1
D gene: NA
CDR3 protein: CASGRQAEAFF
CDR3 DNA: TGTGCCAGCGGCAGACAGGCAGAGGCTTTCTTT

clone size: NA
V gene: TRBV27
J gene: TRBJ2-6
D gene: NA
CDR3 protein: CASRGTHPPSGANVLTF
CDR3 DNA: TGTGCCAGCAGGGGAACCCACCCCCCCTCTGGGGCCAACGTCCTGACTTTC

clone size: NA
V gene: TRBV7-9
J gene: TRBJ1-6
D gene: TRBD1
CDR3 protein: CASSSGTGGNSPLHF
CDR3 DNA: TGTGCCAGCAGCTCCGGGACAGGGGGTAATTCACCCCTCCACTTT

clone size: NA
V gene: TRBV7-9
J gene: TRBJ2-1
D gene: TRBD1
CDR3 protein: CASSEQGYNEQFF
CDR3 DNA: TGTGCCAGCAGCGAACAGGGGTACAATGAGCAGTTCTTC

clone size: NA
V gene: TRBV6-5
J gene: TRBJ2-2
D gene: TRBD2
CDR3 protein: CASSYQAGDTGELFF
CDR3 DNA: TGTGCCAGCAGTTACCAAGCGGGAGACACCGGGGAGCTGTTTTTT

clone size: NA
V gene: TRBV7-2
J gene: TRBJ2-1
D gene: NA
CDR3 protein: CASRSSYNEQFF
CDR3 DNA: TGTGCCAGCCGATCTAGCTACAATGAGCAGTTCTTC

clone size: NA
V gene: TRBV5-6
J gene: TRBJ2-2
D gene: TRBD2
CDR3 protein: CASSLGLAGGPGELFF
CDR3 DNA: TGTGCCAGCAGCTTGGGCCTAGCGGGAGGCCCCGGGGAGCTGTTTTTT

clone size: NA
V gene: TRBV5-1
J gene: TRBJ2-1
D gene: NA
CDR3 protein: CASSLAQGGNEQFF
CDR3 DNA: TGCGCCAGCAGCTTGGCTCAGGGGGGCAATGAGCAGTTCTTC

clone size: NA
V gene: TRBV13
J gene: TRBJ1-1
D gene: NA
CDR3 protein: CASSFRGENEAFF
CDR3 DNA: TGTGCCAGCAGCTTCCGGGGGGAGAATGAAGCTTTCTTT

clone size: NA
V gene: TRBV27
J gene: TRBJ2-1
D gene: TRBD2
CDR3 protein: CASSFYRSGRGHEQFF
CDR3 DNA: TGTGCCAGCAGTTTCTACCGGAGCGGGAGGGGCCATGAGCAGTTCTTC

clone size: once
V gene: TRBV14
J gene: TRBJ1-4
D gene: NA
CDR3 protein: CASSQDRTVAGEKLFF
CDR3 DNA: TGTGCCAGCAGCCAAGATCGGACAGTGGCGGGCGAAAAACTGTTTTTT

clone size: once
V gene: TRBV4-2
J gene: TRBJ1-4
D gene: NA
CDR3 protein: CASSRGTNEKLFF
CDR3 DNA: TGTGCCAGCTCCCGCGGGACTAATGAAAAACTGTTTTTT

clone size: NA
V gene: TRBV10-2
J gene: TRBJ2-7
D gene: TRBD2
CDR3 protein: CASRRGTGTSGSASYEQYF
CDR3 DNA: TGCGCCAGCCGACGAGGCACCGGGACTAGCGGGAGCGCGTCCTACGAGCAGTACTTC

clone size: NA
V gene: TRBV2
J gene: TRBJ2-2
D gene: NA
CDR3 protein: CASSEDRSGIGELFF
CDR3 DNA: TGTGCCAGCAGTGAAGACCGGAGCGGTATCGGGGAGCTGTTTTTT

clone size: NA
V gene: TRBV11-2
J gene: TRBJ1-1
D gene: NA
CDR3 protein: CASSLRPANTEAFF
CDR3 DNA: TGTGCCAGCAGCTTAAGGCCAGCGAACACTGAAGCTTTCTTT

clone size: once
V gene: TRBV5-1
J gene: TRBJ1-1
D gene: TRBD1
CDR3 protein: CASSSLGQGSNTEAFF
CDR3 DNA: TGCGCCAGCAGCTCCCTCGGACAGGGGTCGAACACTGAAGCTTTCTTT

clone size: NA
V gene: TRBV6-6
J gene: TRBJ1-2
D gene: NA
CDR3 protein: CASSEDGGLGYTF
CDR3 DNA: TGTGCCAGCAGTGAGGACGGAGGACTTGGCTACACCTTC

clone size: NA
V gene: TRBV6-5
J gene: TRBJ1-2
D gene: TRBD1
CDR3 protein: CASSSTGGARYGYTF
CDR3 DNA: TGTGCCAGCAGTTCAACAGGGGGCGCGAGATATGGCTACACCTTC

clone size: NA
V gene: TRBV20-1
J gene: TRBJ1-3
D gene: NA
CDR3 protein: CSARVPDTIYF
CDR3 DNA: TGCAGTGCTAGAGTGCCAGACACCATATATTTT

clone size: NA
V gene: TRBV2
J gene: TRBJ1-1
D gene: TRBD1
CDR3 protein: CASSPRQGTATEAFF
CDR3 DNA: TGTGCCAGCAGTCCCCGACAGGGCACGGCCACTGAAGCTTTCTTT

clone size: few
V gene: TRBV19
J gene: TRBJ1-3
D gene: NA
CDR3 protein: CASTRPSGNTIYF
CDR3 DNA: TGTGCCAGTACCCGACCCTCTGGAAACACCATATATTTT

clone size: NA
V gene: TRBV30
J gene: TRBJ1-5
D gene: NA
CDR3 protein: CAWSFTKGPQHF
CDR3 DNA: TGTGCCTGGAGTTTTACTAAGGGACCCCAGCATTTT

clone size: NA
V gene: TRBV7-9
J gene: TRBJ2-1
D gene: NA
CDR3 protein: CASRSSRGKEQFF
CDR3 DNA: TGTGCCAGCAGGTCCAGTCGGGGGAAGGAGCAGTTCTTC

clone size: NA
V gene: TRBV5-4
J gene: TRBJ2-5
D gene: NA
CDR3 protein: CASSLLVSAGLQETQYF
CDR3 DNA: TGTGCCAGCAGCTTGCTCGTTAGCGCGGGACTCCAAGAGACCCAGTACTTC

clone size: NA
V gene: TRBV9
J gene: TRBJ2-2
D gene: TRBD1
CDR3 protein: CASSLRDRDIDGELFF
CDR3 DNA: TGTGCCAGCAGCCTCCGGGACAGGGATATTGACGGGGAGCTGTTTTTT

clone size: NA
V gene: TRBV19
J gene: TRBJ1-6
D gene: NA
CDR3 protein: CAWRRIYNSPLHF
CDR3 DNA: TGTGCCTGGAGACGGATTTATAATTCACCCCTCCACTTT

clone size: NA
V gene: TRBV4-1
J gene: TRBJ2-7
D gene: NA
CDR3 protein: CASSQVLRDIGEQYF
CDR3 DNA: TGCGCCAGCAGCCAAGTCCTCAGGGATATCGGAGAGCAGTACTTC

clone size: NA
V gene: TRBV10-1
J gene: TRBJ2-2
D gene: NA
CDR3 protein: CASSLLNTGELFF
CDR3 DNA: TGCGCCAGCAGCCTCCTGAACACCGGGGAGCTGTTTTTT